This T cell receptor (beta chain) was captured in a study of blood T cell repertoires in COVID-19. Background on the study: T cells, B-cell-depleted T cells, or PBMCs provided the cDNA or gDNA that served as material.

TCRdb keeps only in-frame clones here, not all; method: immunoSEQ multiplex PCR. The repertoire holds about 150,000 clones, with 75% to 85% as singletons. The germline gives CDR1 SGHRS, CDR2 YFSETQ. The CDR3 consists of 13 residues. V was trimmed by 4 bases and J by 8 bases, leaving 12 bases between them. Sequenced input: peripheral blood. The rearrangement links TRBV5-1 to TRBJ1-4; the D gene is possibly TRBD1 (5 bases). The sequence came from a woman in her fifties or sixties with COVID-19, enrolled during active disease. The CDR3 here is CASSPATVEKLFF. The CDR3, as DNA: TGCGCCAGCAGCCCCGCGACAGTCGAAAAACTGTTTTTT. Full variable domain (rest looked up from reference TRBV5-1 and TRBJ1-4): KAGVTQTPRYLIKTRGQQVTLSCSPISGHRSVSWYQQTPGQGLQFLFEYFSETQRNKGNFPGRFSGRQFSNSRSEMNVSTLELGDSALYLCASSPATVEKLFFGSGTQLSVL.